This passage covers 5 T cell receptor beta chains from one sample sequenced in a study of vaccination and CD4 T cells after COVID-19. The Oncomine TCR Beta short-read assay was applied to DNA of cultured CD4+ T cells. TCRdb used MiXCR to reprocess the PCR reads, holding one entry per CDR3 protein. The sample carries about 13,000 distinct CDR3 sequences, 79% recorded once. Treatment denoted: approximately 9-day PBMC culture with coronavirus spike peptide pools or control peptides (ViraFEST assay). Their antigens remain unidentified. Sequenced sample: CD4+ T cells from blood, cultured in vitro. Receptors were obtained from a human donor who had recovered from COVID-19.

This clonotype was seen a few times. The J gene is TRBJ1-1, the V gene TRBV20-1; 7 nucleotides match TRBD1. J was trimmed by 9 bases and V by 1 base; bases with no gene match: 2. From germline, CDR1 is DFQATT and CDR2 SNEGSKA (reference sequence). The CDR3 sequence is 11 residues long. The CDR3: CSARATGKAFF. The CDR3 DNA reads TGCAGTGCTAGAGCGACAGGGAAAGCTTTCTTT.

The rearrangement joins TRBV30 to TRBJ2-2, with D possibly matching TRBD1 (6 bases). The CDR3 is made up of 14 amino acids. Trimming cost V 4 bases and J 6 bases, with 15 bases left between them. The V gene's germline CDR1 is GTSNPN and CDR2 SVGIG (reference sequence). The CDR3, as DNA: TGTGCCTGGACTAAAGACAGGCCCCCCGGGGAGCTGTTTTTT. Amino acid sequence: CAWTKDRPPGELFF. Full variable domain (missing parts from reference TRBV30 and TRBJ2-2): SQTIHQWPATLVQPVGSPLSLECTVEGTSNPNLYWYRQAAGRGLQLLFYSVGIGQISSEVPQNLSASRPQDRQFILSSKKLLLSDSGFYLCAWTKDRPPGELFFGEGSRLTVL.

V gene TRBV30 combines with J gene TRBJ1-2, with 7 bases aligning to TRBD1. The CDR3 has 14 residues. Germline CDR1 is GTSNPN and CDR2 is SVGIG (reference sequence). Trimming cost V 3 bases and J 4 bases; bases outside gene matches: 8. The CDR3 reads CAWSLDRISYGYTF. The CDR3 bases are TGTGCCTGGAGCTTGGACAGGATAAGCTATGGCTACACCTTC.

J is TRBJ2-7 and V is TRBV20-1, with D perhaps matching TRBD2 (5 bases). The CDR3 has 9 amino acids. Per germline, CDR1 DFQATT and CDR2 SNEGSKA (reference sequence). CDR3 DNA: TGCAGCGCTGGGAGCGAGCAGTACTTC. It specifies CSAGSEQYF.

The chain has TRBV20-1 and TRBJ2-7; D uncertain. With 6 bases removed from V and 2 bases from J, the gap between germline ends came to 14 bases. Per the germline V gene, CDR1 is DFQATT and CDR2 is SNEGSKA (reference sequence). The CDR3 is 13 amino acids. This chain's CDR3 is CSAKRSTTYEQYF. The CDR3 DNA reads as TGCAGTGCAAAGCGAAGTACGACCTACGAGCAGTACTTC.